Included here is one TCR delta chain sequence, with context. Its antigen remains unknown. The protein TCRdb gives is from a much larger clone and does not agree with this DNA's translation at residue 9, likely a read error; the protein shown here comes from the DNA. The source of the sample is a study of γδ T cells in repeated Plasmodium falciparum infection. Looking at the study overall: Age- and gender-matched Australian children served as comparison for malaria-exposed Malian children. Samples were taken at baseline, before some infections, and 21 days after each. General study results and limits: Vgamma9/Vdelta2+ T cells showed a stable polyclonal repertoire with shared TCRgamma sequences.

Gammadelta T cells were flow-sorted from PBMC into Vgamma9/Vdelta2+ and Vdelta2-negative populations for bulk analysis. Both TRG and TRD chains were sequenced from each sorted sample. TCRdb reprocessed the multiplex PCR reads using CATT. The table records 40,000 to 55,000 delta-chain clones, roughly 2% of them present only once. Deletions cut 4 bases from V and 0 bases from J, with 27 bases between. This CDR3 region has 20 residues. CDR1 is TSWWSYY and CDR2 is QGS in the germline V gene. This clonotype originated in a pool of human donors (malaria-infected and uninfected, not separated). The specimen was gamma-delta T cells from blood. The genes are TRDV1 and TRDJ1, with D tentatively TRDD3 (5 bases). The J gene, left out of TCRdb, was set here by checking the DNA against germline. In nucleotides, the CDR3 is TGTGCTCTTGGGGTCCCCTTAGGGGAATACGCACTGCGATACACCGATAAACTCATCTTT. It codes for CALGVPLGEYALRYTDKLIF.